The 10 T cell receptor beta chains reported below all come from one sample, sequenced in a study of cytomegalovirus exposure and HLA in healthy donors. Both 60 Vbeta primers and 13 Jbeta primers went into the PCR. Profiled with immunoSEQ multiplex PCR; TCRdb holds only in-frame clones, not every one. Among about 140,000 clones, 78% were seen once, and the ten largest hold about 2.2%. The sample consisted of PBMCs. The receptors here all came from a woman between 18 and 29 years old in good health and CMV-seropositive.

This sequence joins TRBV14 and TRBJ2-1; D perhaps matches TRBD1 (6 bases). Between the trimmed V and J ends, which lost 5 bases and 12 bases, there was a span of 11 bases. This CDR3 spans 11 amino acids. CDR1 and CDR2 (germline): SGHDN, FVKESK. The CDR3 sequence: CASSYQGMQFF. The CDR3, as DNA: TGTGCCAGCAGCTATCAGGGGATGCAGTTCTTC.

The rearrangement links TRBV28 to TRBJ2-3; 13 nucleotides agree with TRBD2. The CDR3 has 17 amino acids. In germline, CDR1 is MDHEN, CDR2 SYDVKM. Trimming removed 5 bases from V and 4 bases from J; junction bases left unmatched: 9. The CDR3 DNA reads TGTGCCAGCAGTCCCTGGACTAGCGGGGGATGGGCAGATACGCAGTATTTT. This codes for CASSPWTSGGWADTQYF.

The CDR3 DNA sequence: TGTGCCACCAGTGACAGAAAAAATGAAAAACTGTTTTTT. It is translated as CATSDRKNEKLFF. V usage is TRBV15 and J usage is TRBJ1-4, with D maybe TRBD1 (5 bases). This CDR3 has 13 amino acids. In germline, CDR1 is LNHNV, CDR2 YYDKDF (reference sequence). V lost 6 bases and J lost 5, with 10 bases in between.

This clone was seen only once. V is TRBV27 and J is TRBJ1-3; D may be TRBD1 (6 bases). The germline V and J ends were trimmed by 0 bases and 8 bases, with 17 bases remaining between them. The CDR3 covers 16 residues. Per germline, CDR1 MNHEY and CDR2 SMNVEV (reference sequence). In nucleotides, the CDR3 is TGTGCCAGCAGTTTATCATTAGGACAGAAGGATCACACCATATATTTT. Amino acid sequence: CASSLSLGQKDHTIYF.

The rearrangement joins TRBV14 to TRBJ1-2; possible D gene TRBD1, 6 bases. Germline CDR1 is SGHDN and CDR2 is FVKESK. The CDR3 runs to 15 residues. Trimming took off 1 base at V and 6 bases at J, with 15 bases between the two ends. CDR3 sequence reads: CASSQAGGRVDGYTF. The CDR3 coding sequence is TGTGCCAGCAGCCAAGCTGGGGGCAGGGTGGATGGCTACACCTTC.

The chain employs TRBV7-2 and TRBJ2-3; 12 bases are shared with TRBD2. The V segment lost 2 bases and the J segment 4 bases; nucleotides outside the gene matches: 4. The CDR3 is made up of 16 amino acids. Germline V gives CDR1 SGHTA, CDR2 FQGNSA. The CDR3 loop is CASSLSSGGASDTQYF. CDR3 DNA: TGTGCCAGCAGCTTATCTAGCGGGGGGGCGTCAGATACGCAGTATTTT.

The V call is TRBV4-3, the J call TRBJ1-1; 10 bases map to TRBD1. Germline V gene lookup returns CDR1 LGHNA and CDR2 YSLEER. V trimming: 5 bases; J trimming: 3 bases; junction bases outside the gene matches: 3. This CDR3 contains 14 residues. The CDR3 is CASSFGTGDTEAFF. The CDR3 bases are TGCGCCAGCAGCTTCGGGACAGGGGACACTGAAGCTTTCTTT.

This chain joins TRBV9 and TRBJ2-3, with 12 positions matching TRBD2. With 0 bases clipped from V and 3 bases from J, the junction kept 2 bases outside the gene matches. The CDR3 is made up of 16 amino acids. The germline V gene has CDR1 SGDLS and CDR2 YYNGEE. The CDR3 spells CASSVEGLAGTDTQYF. CDR3 DNA sequence: TGTGCCAGCAGCGTAGAGGGACTAGCGGGTACAGATACGCAGTATTTT.

The V gene is TRBV29-1, the J gene TRBJ2-6; D gene unclear. The germline gives CDR1 SQVTM, CDR2 ANQGSEA. The V end lost 3 bases, the J end lost 4 bases, and 13 bases lay between the germline ends. This CDR3 has 15 amino acids. CDR3 coding DNA: TGCAGCGTTGACATTACTGGAGAGGGGGCCAACGTCCTGACTTTC. Amino acids: CSVDITGEGANVLTF.

The V call is TRBV4-1, the J call TRBJ1-1, with D possibly being TRBD1 (5 bases). Germline values: CDR1 MGHRA, CDR2 YSYEKL. Trimming left V 0 bases short and J 5 bases short, with 13 bases between. This CDR3 spans 15 amino acids. The CDR3: CASSQDRHGGTEAFF. The DNA for the CDR3 is TGCGCCAGCAGCCAAGATCGCCACGGGGGTACTGAAGCTTTCTTT.